Listed below are T cell receptor beta chains from one sample, sequenced in a study of response to subunit inactivated influenza vaccine. TCRdb fed the RT-PCR reads into MiXCR, producing one record per CDR3 protein. The sample lists about 520,000 distinct CDR3 sequences; 6.5% to 8% were seen once. The specimen comprised PBMCs from blood, sampled less than 30 months after vaccination. All receptors derive from a man between 50 and 70 years old who received an inactivated influenza vaccine. The CDR3 runs from the conserved cysteine through the conserved F or W. D genes are given only for firm matches. Clone size, where shown, is once, few, many, or a class for clones that have expanded.

j_call: TRBJ2-2
d_call: TRBD2
clone_size: -
v_call: TRBV12-3/TRBV12-4
cdr3_nt: TGTGCCAGCAGTTGGGGACTAGGGAACACCGGGGAGCTGTTTTTT
cdr3_aa: CASSWGLGNTGELFF

j_call: TRBJ2-5
d_call: TRBD1
clone_size: -
v_call: TRBV9
cdr3_nt: TGTGCCAGCAGCGCCGGACAGGTCCAAGAGACCCAGTACTTC
cdr3_aa: CASSAGQVQETQYF

j_call: TRBJ1-3
d_call: -
clone_size: many
v_call: TRBV15
cdr3_nt: TGTGCCACCAGCAGCCCCGGCGAGCTCAGCTCTGGAAACACCATATATTTT
cdr3_aa: CATSSPGELSSGNTIYF

j_call: TRBJ1-2
d_call: -
clone_size: -
v_call: TRBV20-1
cdr3_nt: TGCAGTGCTAGGAGATTTGAAGGCTATGGCTACACCTTC
cdr3_aa: CSARRFEGYGYTF

j_call: TRBJ2-1
d_call: -
clone_size: few
v_call: TRBV6-2/TRBV6-3
cdr3_nt: TGTGCCAGCAGTTACATTTTTTACAAACGGGAGTGGAGCGATGAGCAGTTCTTC
cdr3_aa: CASSYIFYKREWSDEQFF

j_call: TRBJ2-7
d_call: -
clone_size: many
v_call: TRBV28
cdr3_nt: TGTGCCACCCAGAGACAGAACTACGAGCAGTACTTC
cdr3_aa: CATQRQNYEQYF

j_call: TRBJ2-1
d_call: -
clone_size: many
v_call: TRBV28
cdr3_nt: TGTGCCAGCAGTTTACCGAGGTTATCCTACAATGAGCAGTTCTTC
cdr3_aa: CASSLPRLSYNEQFF

j_call: TRBJ2-2
d_call: -
clone_size: -
v_call: TRBV7-2
cdr3_nt: TGTGCCAGCACCCAGATGTATTGGGCCGGGGAGCTGTTTTTT
cdr3_aa: CASTQMYWAGELFF

j_call: TRBJ1-6
d_call: -
clone_size: few
v_call: TRBV7-8
cdr3_nt: TGTGCCAGCAGCCTCCCCAGCGGACAAAATTCACCCCTCCACTTT
cdr3_aa: CASSLPSGQNSPLHF

j_call: TRBJ2-7
d_call: TRBD2
clone_size: few
v_call: TRBV20-1
cdr3_nt: TGCAGTGCTAGCCCCGGGACTACAATCTGGGAGCAGTACTTC
cdr3_aa: CSASPGTTIWEQYF

j_call: TRBJ2-5
d_call: TRBD2
clone_size: -
v_call: TRBV18
cdr3_nt: TGTGCCAGCTCACCAGGACTAGCGGGGCAAGAGACCCAGTACTTC
cdr3_aa: CASSPGLAGQETQYF

j_call: TRBJ2-5
d_call: TRBD2
clone_size: -
v_call: TRBV10-3
cdr3_nt: TGTGCCATCAGGGAGGGACTAGCGGCTCAAGAGACCCAGTACTTC
cdr3_aa: CAIREGLAAQETQYF

j_call: TRBJ2-7
d_call: -
clone_size: many
v_call: TRBV5-5
cdr3_nt: TGTGCCAGCAGCTTGTCGGCAGCTACCTACGAGCAGTACTTC
cdr3_aa: CASSLSAATYEQYF

j_call: TRBJ2-2
d_call: -
clone_size: -
v_call: TRBV6-2/TRBV6-3
cdr3_nt: TGTGCCAGCAGTTACTACCTGAGGACTCTTGAAACCGCGAACACCGGGGAGCTGTTTTTT
cdr3_aa: CASSYYLRTLETANTGELFF

j_call: TRBJ1-4
d_call: TRBD1
clone_size: -
v_call: TRBV12-3/TRBV12-4
cdr3_nt: TGTGCCAGCAGTTTAACAGGGGGCGGATATAATGAAAAACTGTTTTTT
cdr3_aa: CASSLTGGGYNEKLFF

j_call: TRBJ2-3
d_call: -
clone_size: few
v_call: TRBV7-2
cdr3_nt: TGTGCCAGCAGCCAACCCCGGAGGGGCCCAATCGCAGATACGCAGTATTTT
cdr3_aa: CASSQPRRGPIADTQYF

j_call: TRBJ1-3
d_call: -
clone_size: many
v_call: TRBV20-1
cdr3_nt: TGCAGTGCTAGGTCAAGGGACGGCCATTCAAGCAACACCATATATTTT
cdr3_aa: CSARSRDGHSSNTIYF

j_call: TRBJ2-7
d_call: -
clone_size: many
v_call: TRBV27
cdr3_nt: TGTGCCAGCAGTTTCGACGGTACCTACGAGCAGTACTTC
cdr3_aa: CASSFDGTYEQYF

j_call: TRBJ2-5
d_call: TRBD2
clone_size: few
v_call: TRBV20-1
cdr3_nt: TGCAGTGCTAGGGCCCTGGCTAGCGGGGGAGAGACCCAGTACTTC
cdr3_aa: CSARALASGGETQYF

j_call: TRBJ2-7
d_call: -
clone_size: many
v_call: TRBV5-6
cdr3_nt: TGTGCCAGCAGCCCCGGACTACACTTCTACGAGCAGTACTTC
cdr3_aa: CASSPGLHFYEQYF

j_call: TRBJ1-5
d_call: -
clone_size: few
v_call: TRBV6-2/TRBV6-3
cdr3_nt: TGTGCCAGCAGTTACTCCTCCAGGGATCAGCCCCAGCATTTT
cdr3_aa: CASSYSSRDQPQHF

j_call: TRBJ2-3
d_call: TRBD2
clone_size: -
v_call: TRBV20-1
cdr3_nt: TGCAGTGCTAGGAAGACTAGCGGGAGGTCTGATACGCAGTATTTT
cdr3_aa: CSARKTSGRSDTQYF

j_call: TRBJ1-5
d_call: -
clone_size: few
v_call: TRBV6-2/TRBV6-3
cdr3_nt: TGTGCCAGCAGTTACTCAGGGCCGCGGAAGCCCCAGCATTTT
cdr3_aa: CASSYSGPRKPQHF

j_call: TRBJ2-1
d_call: -
clone_size: few
v_call: TRBV7-9
cdr3_nt: TGTGCCAGCAGCTCGCCCCGGGACAACAGGCTCTTC
cdr3_aa: CASSSPRDNRLF

j_call: TRBJ2-4
d_call: -
clone_size: many
v_call: TRBV20-1
cdr3_nt: TGCAGTGCTTGCGTCCTGGGGGGAGGTGCCAAAAACATTCAGTACTTC
cdr3_aa: CSACVLGGGAKNIQYF

j_call: TRBJ2-2
d_call: -
clone_size: -
v_call: TRBV4-3
cdr3_nt: TGCGCCAGCAGCCAAGATCGCGGGTACACCGGGGAGCTGTTTTTT
cdr3_aa: CASSQDRGYTGELFF

j_call: TRBJ2-1
d_call: -
clone_size: few
v_call: TRBV5-5
cdr3_nt: TGTGCCAGCAGAGGACAAAGGCCCTACAATGAGCAGTTCTTC
cdr3_aa: CASRGQRPYNEQFF

j_call: TRBJ2-5
d_call: -
clone_size: many
v_call: TRBV20-1
cdr3_nt: TGCAGTGCTAGAGACGAGACCCAGTACTTC
cdr3_aa: CSARDETQYF

j_call: TRBJ2-3
d_call: -
clone_size: few
v_call: TRBV6-1
cdr3_nt: TGTGCCAGCAGTGAACGGTGGGGGCCTAGCACAGATACGCAGTATTTT
cdr3_aa: CASSERWGPSTDTQYF

j_call: TRBJ1-2
d_call: -
clone_size: few
v_call: TRBV4-3
cdr3_nt: TGCGCCAGCAGCCAACAAATCCGGGGTATTCACTATGGCTACACCTTC
cdr3_aa: CASSQQIRGIHYGYTF

j_call: TRBJ2-5
d_call: -
clone_size: many
v_call: TRBV6-1
cdr3_nt: TGTGCCAGCAGTGGAAGGACGTACGATTTCCAAGAGACCCAGTACTTC
cdr3_aa: CASSGRTYDFQETQYF

j_call: TRBJ2-5
d_call: -
clone_size: few
v_call: TRBV7-2
cdr3_nt: TGTGCCAGCAGTTCGCAGAGGGCCGAGACCCAGTACTTC
cdr3_aa: CASSSQRAETQYF

j_call: TRBJ2-6
d_call: -
clone_size: few
v_call: TRBV7-2
cdr3_nt: TGTGCCAGCAGGGGAGGTATATCTGGGGCCAACGTCCTGACTTTC
cdr3_aa: CASRGGISGANVLTF

j_call: TRBJ2-2
d_call: -
clone_size: -
v_call: TRBV7-9
cdr3_nt: TGTGCCAGCAGCTTACTTAGAACAGGGAAGACCGGGGAGCTGTTTTTT
cdr3_aa: CASSLLRTGKTGELFF

j_call: TRBJ2-3
d_call: TRBD1
clone_size: few
v_call: TRBV20-1
cdr3_nt: TGCAGTGCTAGCCGACAGGGGAGTTCGGATACGCAGTATTTT
cdr3_aa: CSASRQGSSDTQYF

j_call: TRBJ2-7
d_call: TRBD1
clone_size: many
v_call: TRBV3-1
cdr3_nt: TGTGCCAGCAGCCAAGTGGGACAGCCCAGGCAGTACTTC
cdr3_aa: CASSQVGQPRQYF

j_call: TRBJ1-5
d_call: -
clone_size: -
v_call: TRBV12-3/TRBV12-4
cdr3_nt: TGTGCCAGCAGTTTTCGGGAGGGATGGAGCAATCAGCCCCAGCATTTT
cdr3_aa: CASSFREGWSNQPQHF

j_call: TRBJ1-4
d_call: -
clone_size: -
v_call: TRBV7-6
cdr3_nt: TGTGCCAGCAGCTTAGCGGCCCGGCAGCCATCTCTAACTAATGAAAAACTGTTTTTT
cdr3_aa: CASSLAARQPSLTNEKLFF

j_call: TRBJ2-1
d_call: -
clone_size: many
v_call: TRBV20-1
cdr3_nt: TGCAGTGCTATCCCTAGCTTGCATGAGCAGTTCTTC
cdr3_aa: CSAIPSLHEQFF

j_call: TRBJ2-3
d_call: -
clone_size: -
v_call: TRBV7-8
cdr3_nt: TGTGCCAGCAGCTTAGGAGTGCTCCGGGGGGCGCGTGGAACAGATACGCAGTATTTT
cdr3_aa: CASSLGVLRGARGTDTQYF

j_call: TRBJ2-7
d_call: -
clone_size: many
v_call: TRBV7-2
cdr3_nt: TGTGCCAGCAGCTTCCGAGGGGCCTACGAGCAGTACTTC
cdr3_aa: CASSFRGAYEQYF

j_call: TRBJ2-7
d_call: -
clone_size: -
v_call: TRBV2
cdr3_nt: TGTGCCAGCGTTGCGGAAGCACTTGACACCTACGAGCAGTACTTC
cdr3_aa: CASVAEALDTYEQYF

j_call: TRBJ1-1
d_call: TRBD1
clone_size: many
v_call: TRBV7-2
cdr3_nt: TGTGCCAGCAGTCCGGGACAGGGGGCTTATATGAACACTGAAGCTTTCTTT
cdr3_aa: CASSPGQGAYMNTEAFF

j_call: TRBJ1-1
d_call: -
clone_size: -
v_call: TRBV7-6
cdr3_nt: TGTGCCAGCAGCTTAGGGGCGGGTATCCCTGAAGCTTTCTTT
cdr3_aa: CASSLGAGIPEAFF